This T cell receptor (beta chain) was sequenced for a study of molecular identifiers for immune sequencing clone quantification (dated by TCRdb to the late 2010s). At the level of the whole study: For a replicate experiment, RNA from about 20,000 or 100,000 naive CD8 T cells was divided into five aliquots, of which four were sequenced. The study was a methods study using CD8 T cells to benchmark molecular-identifier clustering-based TCR repertoire sequencing (MIDCIRS) and TCR RNA copy counting.

Preparation of the library involved PCR. Sequencer: NextSeq 500. Bulk TCR libraries were prepared as previously described, using TCR primers listed in Table S5. Total RNA was purified with the Qiagen AllPrep DNA/RNA kit. Before analysis, reads from multiple sequencing runs of the same library were pooled. The study's own analysis went as follows. Reads were retained only if their TCR constant sequence matched exactly, and those retained reads were trimmed to 150 nt and grouped according to their 12-nt molecular barcodes. Reads in each barcode group were sub-clustered using a 15% Levenshtein threshold, and a quality-weighted consensus sequence was built for each RNA molecule. Non-functional sequences were excluded, and lower-count sequences lying one edit away from another sequence were also excluded. Based on a fit of two negative binomial distributions, barcode sub-clusters having less than 20% of the maximum read count were discarded. TCRdb passed the public sequencing reads through fastp at Q25 and MiXCR, retaining productive beta sequences. Each entry merges the rows of one CDR3 protein and shows their most common DNA and genes. The V and J calls were determined by TCRdb, not by the authors. For this sample the table gives approximately 550,000 distinct CDR3 sequences, of which around 23% were detected only once. Of the sample, 0.7% to 0.9% is held by the ten largest clones.

Results the study describes overall, beyond this receptor: When barcode sub-clustering was omitted, TCR diversity was inflated by chimeric consensus sequences, with chimeras reaching as high as 47%. The naive libraries included spiked-in Jurkat TCR RNA (around 10 copies' worth), and this RNA is not part of the donor repertoire. Spiked-in Jurkat TCR RNA equal to a single cell's worth was reported to be detectable even within one million naive CD8 T cells. Modeling estimated approximately 3 recovered TCR RNA copies per cell, compared with roughly 10 by digital PCR, which implies 30% to 35% capture efficiency. The sizes of highly expanded clones could end up underestimated when identical TCR molecules share a barcode. Clones above 20 RNA copies held over 99% of molecules in CMV-specific effector cells but under 1% in naive cells.

As encoded in the germline V gene, CDR1 is SGDLS while CDR2 is YYNGEE. The cysteine opens and the phenylalanine closes a CDR3 of 16 amino acids. The read is trimmed to its CDR3 DNA, 48 bases read in frame from base 1. Cut back by 4 bases and 0 bases, the V and J ends lie 17 bases apart. With regard to this clonotype: It has no known antigen specificity. A much larger clone differs by one base, so this may be a read error.

Libraries of naive CD8 T cells were built from about 20,000 to 1,000,000 sorted cells, with 10%, 30% or 50% of the purified RNA used. Naive CD8 T cells, defined as CD8+CD4-CCR7+CD45RA+, were FACS-sorted into RLT Plus buffer on a BD FACSAria II. To test detection sensitivity, Jurkat RNA equal to some 11 TCR copies was added to samples of roughly 18,000-1,000,000 naive CD8 T cells. Enrichment of CD8 T cells was performed with RosetteSep CD8+ T Cell Enrichment Cocktail and Ficoll-Paque, after which ACK red cell lysis was carried out. The rearrangement combines TRBV9 with TRBJ2-7, with no D gene named confidently. This receptor was taken from a human donor in good health. Some libraries in this study had Jurkat cell RNA spiked in. The sample was naive CD8+ T cells from blood, with Jurkat cell RNA spiked in. Explained via the paper, the cell subset or site label denotes: FACS-sorted CD8+CD4-CCR7+CD45RA+ naive T cells. The CDR3 reads as follows: CASSPNEDPRSYEQYF. At the DNA level, the sequence is TGTGCCAGCAGCCCGAACGAGGATCCCCGCTCCTACGAGCAGTACTTC. Outside the CDR3, residues come from the reference TRBV9 and TRBJ2-7 proteins, so the full variable domain is: DSGVTQTPKHLITATGQRVTLRCSPRSGDLSVYWYQQSLDQGLQFLIQYYNGEERAKGNILERFSAQQFPDLHSELNLSSLELGDSALYFCASSPNEDPRSYEQYFGPGTRLTVT.